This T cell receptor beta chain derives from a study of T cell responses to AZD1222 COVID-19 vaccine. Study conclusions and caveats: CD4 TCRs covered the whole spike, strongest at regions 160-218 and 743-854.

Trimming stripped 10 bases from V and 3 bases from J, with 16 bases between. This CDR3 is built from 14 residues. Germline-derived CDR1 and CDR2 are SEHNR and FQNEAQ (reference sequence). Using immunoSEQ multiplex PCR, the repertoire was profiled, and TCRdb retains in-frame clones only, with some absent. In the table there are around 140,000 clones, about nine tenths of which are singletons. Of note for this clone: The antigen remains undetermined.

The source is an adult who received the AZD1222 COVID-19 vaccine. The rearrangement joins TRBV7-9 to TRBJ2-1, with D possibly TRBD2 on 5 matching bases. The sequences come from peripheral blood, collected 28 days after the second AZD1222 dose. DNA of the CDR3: TGTGCCATCTTACGGGCTAGCAGCTACAATGAGCAGTTCTTC. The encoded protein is CAILRASSYNEQFF.